This entry is about one T cell receptor beta chain. Its antigen is not known. This entry belongs to a study of cytomegalovirus exposure and HLA in healthy donors. The PCR contained 60 Vbeta and 13 Jbeta primers. The assay was immunoSEQ multiplex PCR, and TCRdb's table has in-frame clones only and misses some. The repertoire holds 90,000 to 130,000 clones, with around 75% as singletons. Study outcomes and limitations: In a later analysis, TCR beta V- and J-gene trimming was associated with a missense DCLRE1C variant. It is likely that the observed cluster of highly shared sequence variants was a sequencing artifact.

Germline V CDR1 and CDR2: MNHNY, SVGAGI (reference sequence). There are 15 residues in the CDR3. Unmatched junction bases numbered 4, after V lost 5 bases and J lost 5 bases. This chain joins TRBV6-6 and TRBJ1-4, with 11 bases that match TRBD1. The sequenced sample was PBMCs. The sequence came from a woman in her twenties or thirties in good health and CMV-seronegative. The CDR3 region is CASSRDRGGNEKLFF. CDR3 sequence (DNA): TGTGCCAGCAGTAGGGACAGGGGGGGAAATGAAAAACTGTTTTTT.